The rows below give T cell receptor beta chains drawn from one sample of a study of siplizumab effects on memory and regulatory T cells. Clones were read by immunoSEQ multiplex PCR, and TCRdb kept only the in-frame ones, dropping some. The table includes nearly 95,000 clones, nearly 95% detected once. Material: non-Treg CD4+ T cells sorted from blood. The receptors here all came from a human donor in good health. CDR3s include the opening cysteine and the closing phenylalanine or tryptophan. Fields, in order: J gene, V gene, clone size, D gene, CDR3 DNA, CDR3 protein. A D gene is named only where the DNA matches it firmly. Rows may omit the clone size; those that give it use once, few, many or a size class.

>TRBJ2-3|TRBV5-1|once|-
TGCGCCAGCAGCTCCGTCTTAGCAATTGGGTGGAGCACAGATACGCAGTATTTT
CASSSVLAIGWSTDTQYF
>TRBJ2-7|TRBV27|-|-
TGTGCCAGCAGTTTTAGGGACGGGGACGAGCAGTACTTC
CASSFRDGDEQYF
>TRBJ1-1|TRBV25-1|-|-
TGTGCCAGCAGGTCAGAGGACTCTTATTATAGTGGGGCTTTCTTT
CASRSEDSYYSGAFF
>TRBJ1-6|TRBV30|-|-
TGTGCCTGGAGTGTACCCGGACAGATCTATAATTCACCCCTCCACTTT
CAWSVPGQIYNSPLHF
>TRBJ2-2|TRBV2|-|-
TGTGCCAGCAGTGATTGGCAGGGGTCCACCGGGGAGCTGTTTTTT
CASSDWQGSTGELFF
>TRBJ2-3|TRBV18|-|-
TGTGCCAGCTCACCTCCCAGCACAGATACGCAGTATTTT
CASSPPSTDTQYF
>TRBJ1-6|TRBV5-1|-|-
TGCGCCAGCAGCTTGGACTGGACGGGTAATTCACCCCTCCACTTT
CASSLDWTGNSPLHF
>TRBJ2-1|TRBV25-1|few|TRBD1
TGTGCCAGCAGTGAACTCAGGGGGCGCTACAATGAGCAGTTCTTC
CASSELRGRYNEQFF
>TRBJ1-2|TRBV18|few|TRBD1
TGTGCCAGCTCACCGGGACAGAACTATGGCTACACCTTC
CASSPGQNYGYTF
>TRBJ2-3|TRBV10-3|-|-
TGTGCCATCAGTGGCACCACAGGGTCGGCAAACACAGATACGCAGTATTTT
CAISGTTGSANTDTQYF
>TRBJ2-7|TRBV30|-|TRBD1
TGTGCCTGGAGTGTAGGGACAGGGCTGTTCGAGCAGTACTTC
CAWSVGTGLFEQYF
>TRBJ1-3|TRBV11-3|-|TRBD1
TGTGCCAGCAGCTCGCAGACAGGGCCATTTTCTGGAAACACCATATATTTT
CASSSQTGPFSGNTIYF
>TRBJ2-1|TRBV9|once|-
TGTGCCAGCAGCGTAGACTTTAACTCTCGGGGCGGGAAATATGGTGAGCAGTTCTTC
CASSVDFNSRGGKYGEQFF
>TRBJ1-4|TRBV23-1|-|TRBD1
TGCGCCAGCAGTCAATTTCTCTTCAGACAGGGTAGCAAAGGGGTGGGTAATGAAAAACTGTTTTTT
CASSQFLFRQGSKGVGNEKLFF
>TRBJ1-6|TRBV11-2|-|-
TGTGCCAGCAGCATAACCTGGGTTGGATCGTTAAATTCACCCCTCCACTTT
CASSITWVGSLNSPLHF
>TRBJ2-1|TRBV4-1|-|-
TGCGCCAGCAGCCAAGGGGCGGCACGAAGCTCCTACAATGAGCAGTTCTTC
CASSQGAARSSYNEQFF
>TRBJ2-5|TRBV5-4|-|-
TGTGCCAGCAGCTTGAAGGCTGCTAGGGAGACCCAGTACTTC
CASSLKAARETQYF
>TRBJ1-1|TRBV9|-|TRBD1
TGTGCCAGCAGCCCCAGCTTGGGGGACAGGTTTAATATGAACACTGAAGCTTTCTTT
CASSPSLGDRFNMNTEAFF
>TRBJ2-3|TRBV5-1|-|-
TGCGCCAGCAGCTTGGGCCGAAGCACAGATACGCAGTATTTT
CASSLGRSTDTQYF
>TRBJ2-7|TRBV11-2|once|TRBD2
TGTGCCAGCAGATCCAGCGGGAGGCCGTACTTC
CASRSSGRPYF
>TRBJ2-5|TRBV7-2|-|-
TGTGCCAGCAGGGACTCCATCAACATCCAGGGGGAGACCCAGTACTTC
CASRDSINIQGETQYF
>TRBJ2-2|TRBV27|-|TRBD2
TGTGCCAGCAGTTTTGGGACTAGCGGGAACACCGGGGAGCTGTTTTTT
CASSFGTSGNTGELFF
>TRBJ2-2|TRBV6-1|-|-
TGTGCCAGCGGTCAGACCGGGGAGCTGTTTTTT
CASGQTGELFF
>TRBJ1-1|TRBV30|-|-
TGTGCCTGGAGTCCCAAAGCTACCGCGAACACTGAAGCTTTCTTT
CAWSPKATANTEAFF
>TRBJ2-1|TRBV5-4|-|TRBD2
TGTGCCAGCAGCCCACCGAGCGGGGGACCTGCCGGCAATGAGCAGTTCTTC
CASSPPSGGPAGNEQFF
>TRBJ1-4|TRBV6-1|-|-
TGTGGCAGCACGAGGTTTGGGCGGGAAAAACTGTTTTTT
CGSTRFGREKLFF
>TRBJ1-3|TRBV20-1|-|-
TGCAGTGTGACGGATGGAAACACCATATATTTT
CSVTDGNTIYF
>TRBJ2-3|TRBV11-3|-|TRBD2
TGTGCCAGCAGCTTAGGAAGGTCTAGCGGCTCAGATACGCAGTATTTT
CASSLGRSSGSDTQYF
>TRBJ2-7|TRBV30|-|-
TGTGCCGGGGTGATGGGGCGCTACGAGCAGTACTTC
CAGVMGRYEQYF
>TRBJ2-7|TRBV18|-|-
TGTGCCAGCTCACCACCAAGCAGGGCGTACGAGCAGTACTTC
CASSPPSRAYEQYF
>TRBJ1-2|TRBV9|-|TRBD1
TGTGCCAGCAGCCTAGAATCCGGACAGGGCGCCTATGGCTACACCTTC
CASSLESGQGAYGYTF
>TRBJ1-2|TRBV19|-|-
TGTGCCAGTAGTGGTGAACAGGCTGGTGGTGGCTACACCTTC
CASSGEQAGGGYTF
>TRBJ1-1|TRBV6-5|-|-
TGTGCCAGCAGTCAGACAGGTACCACTGAAGCTTTCTTT
CASSQTGTTEAFF
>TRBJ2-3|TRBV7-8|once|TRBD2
TGTGCCAGCAGCTTAGAGGGGGATAGCGGGAGGGTCACAGATACGCAGTATTTT
CASSLEGDSGRVTDTQYF